This TCR beta chain was recovered during a study of CD8+ T cells in alopecia areata listed by TCRdb under 2018. About the investigation overall: Treated patients were enrolled in an open-label pilot trial of oral tofacitinib, 5 to 10 mg twice daily, for moderate-to-severe alopecia areata. Scalp clonality was compared among normal scalp (n=4), patchy alopecia areata scalp (n=8), and alopecia totalis/universalis scalp (n=8). Tofacitinib was given for 6 to 18 months, followed by 6 months of follow-up off drug to assess delayed response and recurrence. The RNA source kit depended on sample type: the PAXgene miRNA kit for fixed scalp, the miRNeasy kit for PBMCs, and the RNeasy kit for mouse skin. Biopsies were taken from tofacitinib-treated patients at baseline and at 4 and 24 weeks of treatment, and a later scalp biopsy was taken in several of the tofacitinib-treated patients. Amplification of TCRbeta CDR3 regions was done by immunoSEQ multiplex PCR using 35 Vbeta forward primers and 13 Jbeta reverse primers. High-throughput TCRbeta sequencing was used to examine T cell clonal expansion in alopecia areata in both the C3H/HeJ mouse model and human patients. Human TCRbeta sequencing covered scalp tissue and sorted CD4+ and CD8+ peripheral blood T cells from patchy and totalis/universalis alopecia areata patients and healthy controls. Beyond this particular receptor, the publication reports: Compared with normal scalp, lesional scalp had higher clonality and more expanded CD8+ clones, particularly in alopecia totalis/universalis, a pattern that suggests antigenic drive. Shared TCR sequences between patients were less evident than in mice, which may be partly attributable to HLA diversity in the patient population. Unlike mouse skin, which is dominated by gammadelta T cells, normal human skin has resident alphabeta T cells that are also sequenced, and this complicates analysis of the scalp TCR repertoire.

As encoded in the germline V gene, CDR1 is SQVTM while CDR2 is ANQGSEA. Spanning cysteine to phenylalanine, the CDR3 consists of 15 amino acids. Kept here is only the CDR3 DNA, which spans 45 bases and is read in frame from base 1. A distance of 11 bases separates the germline ends of V and J, which lose 1 base and 2 bases respectively. The library was obtained by the immunoSEQ multiplex PCR assay. For TCR sequencing, RNA was extracted from every sample and reverse transcribed into cDNA to serve as template. SuperScript III was used to make first-strand cDNA, primed with a 2:1 mix of oligo-dT and random hexamers. Amplification bias was assessed with a synthetic immune receptor repertoire, and residual bias was removed computationally. The authors processed their data as follows. Raw reads were preprocessed to remove errors, and CDR3 was defined according to IMGT conventions as the region from the conserved cysteine to phenylalanine. To get clonality, Shannon entropy was normalized by log2 of the number of productive unique TCRs and the result was subtracted from 1. Whether each scalp clone was CD4 or CD8 was inferred by checking scalp TCRbeta sequences against the CD4 and CD8 repertoires from sorted blood. TCRdb stores this immuneACCESS table with in-frame sequences only. Part of the clones is absent; in the studies checked, under half of the shortfall reflects unresolved V genes, and no reason is known for the rest. D and trimming come from the DNA, and the V and J calls and clone size come from that table. The sample records around 160,000 clones, more than 45% of which are singletons. The ten largest clones take up approximately 6.6% of the sample.

Lesional scalp punch biopsies and peripheral blood were obtained from alopecia areata patients. PBMCs were separated by density centrifugation and stained for CD3, CD4 and CD8, after which CD4+ and CD8+ T cells were sorted on a FACSAria. This clone has a handful of counts. Its antigen remains unidentified. Per-base qualities were not stored, and no clone one base away is much larger. This sequence was found in a human donor with alopecia areata. Sequencing input: CD4+ T cells sorted from blood. The chain is assembled from TRBV29-1 and TRBJ2-2; the D gene is perhaps TRBD1, on 6 matching bases. This receptor carries the CDR3 CSVEATGVNTGELFF. The DNA reads as follows: TGCAGCGTTGAAGCGACAGGAGTCAACACCGGGGAGCTGTTTTTT.